These 15 T cell receptor beta chains were all obtained from the same sample, sequenced in a study of blood T cell repertoires in COVID-19. The protocol was immunoSEQ multiplex PCR, while the TCRdb copy is restricted to in-frame clones and leaves out a portion. The sample lists 120,000 or so clones; 87% were seen once. The sequencing input was peripheral blood. All receptors derive from a human donor in a cohort sampled during active COVID-19.

Notes on this clone: One end of the junction is discordant with germline, which a read error may explain. DNA of the CDR3: TGTGCCAGCAGTCCCCCCCCACCAGCGGCCCTTTACAGTGAGCAGTTCTTC. Protein product: CASSPPPPAALYSEQFF. J is TRBJ2-1 and V is TRBV27, with D tentatively TRBD2 (5 bases). Germline values: CDR1 MNHEY, CDR2 SMNVEV (reference sequence). The CDR3 spans 17 residues.

The chain employs TRBV5-4 and TRBJ2-1; 13 positions match TRBD2. J was trimmed by 4 bases and V by 4 bases; bases with no gene match: 5. The CDR3 contains 16 residues. Germline CDR1 is SGHNT and CDR2 is YYREEE (reference sequence). The CDR3 nucleotides read TGTGCCAGCAGCACCTGGGGACTAGCGGGATACAATGAGCAGTTCTTC. It yields the protein CASSTWGLAGYNEQFF.

The chain couples TRBV29-1 to TRBJ2-7; possible D gene TRBD1, 5 bases. Trimming cost V 1 base and J 3 bases, with 7 bases left between them. The germline V gene encodes CDR1 SQVTM and CDR2 ANQGSEA. The CDR3 sequence is 12 residues long. CDR3 coding DNA: TGCAGCGTTGAAGGACAGAACTACGAGCAGTACTTC. Protein sequence: CSVEGQNYEQYF.

The J gene is TRBJ2-7, the V gene TRBV27; tentatively, D is TRBD1 (6 bases). The germline CDR1 and CDR2 sequences are MNHEY and SMNVEV (reference sequence). The CDR3 is made up of 15 amino acids. Deletions cut 6 bases from V and 4 bases from J, with 19 bases between. DNA for the CDR3: TGTGCCAGCAGCAGTTTAAGTGGGGGCCTTTACGAGCAGTACTTC. Translating gives CASSSLSGGLYEQYF.

The chain couples TRBV7-9 to TRBJ2-1, with 9 bases aligning to TRBD2. Germline CDR1 reads SEHNR; CDR2 reads FQNEAQ (reference sequence). This CDR3 spans 15 amino acids. Unmatched junction bases numbered 7, after V lost 3 bases and J lost 7 bases. Written as DNA, the CDR3 is TGTGCCAGCAGCTTCGGTAGCGGGAGTGGAAATGAGCAGTTCTTC. This encodes CASSFGSGSGNEQFF.

This clone was observed a few times. The rearrangement links TRBV11-2 to TRBJ1-5, with TRBD1 identical over 8 bases. Germline values: CDR1 SGHAT, CDR2 FQNNGV. Trimming removed 4 bases from V and 1 base from J; junction bases left unmatched: 6. The CDR3 totals 16 residues. The CDR3 region has the DNA TGTGCCAGCAGCTCTAACCGGACAGGGAGCAATCAGCCCCAGCATTTT. Encoded protein: CASSSNRTGSNQPQHF.

V usage is TRBV25-1 and J usage is TRBJ2-5, with D perhaps TRBD1 (6 bases). CDR1 and CDR2 (germline): MGHDK, SYGVNS. This CDR3 spans 18 amino acids. The V end was cut by 1 base, the J end by 5 bases, with 23 bases between. CDR3 coding DNA: TGTGCCAGCAGTGAATTCACGTCCATGGGTCAGGGGCTTGAGACCCAGTACTTC. Translating it yields CASSEFTSMGQGLETQYF. Combining the CDR3 with reference TRBV25-1 and TRBJ2-5 gives the whole variable domain EADIYQTPRYLVIGTGKKITLECSQTMGHDKMYWYQQDPGMELHLIHYSYGVNSTEKGDLSSESTVSRIRTEHFPLTLESARPSHTSQYLCASSEFTSMGQGLETQYFGPGTRLLVL.

J is TRBJ2-7 and V is TRBV19; TRBD1 matches 7 bases. Germline V gene lookup returns CDR1 LNHDA and CDR2 SQIVND (reference sequence). This CDR3 comprises 14 residues. The V and J ends lost 4 bases and 3 bases, in that order; junction bases with no gene match: 6. The CDR3 loop reads CASSTRDRYYEQYF. The CDR3 region has the DNA TGTGCCAGTAGTACACGGGACAGATACTACGAGCAGTACTTC.

The chain couples TRBV10-1 to TRBJ1-6, with 8 bases lining up with TRBD1. Germline V gene lookup returns CDR1 WNHNN and CDR2 SYGVQD (reference sequence). The CDR3 extends over 14 amino acids. Unmatched junction bases numbered 5, after V lost 6 bases and J lost 7 bases. The CDR3, as DNA: TGCGCCAGCAGCTCGGGACAGGCGAATTCACCCCTCCACTTT. Encoded protein: CASSSGQANSPLHF.

This chain connects TRBV24-1 to TRBJ2-7, with 9 bases lining up with TRBD1. Germline loops: CDR1 KGHDR, CDR2 SFDVKD. J gave up 6 bases and V 11 bases, and 10 bases lay outside the gene matches. The CDR3 has 13 amino acids. Here the CDR3 DNA reads TGTGCCAGTTCTAATCCGGACAGGGGCGAGCAGTACTTC. Translation: CASSNPDRGEQYF.

V usage is TRBV7-2 and J usage is TRBJ2-2, with D possibly matching TRBD2 (7 bases). The CDR3 is 15 amino acids. Trimming removed 5 bases from V and 2 bases from J, with 12 bases in between. The V gene's germline CDR1 is SGHTA and CDR2 FQGNSA. The DNA of the CDR3 is TGTGCCAGCAGCAGGGGGGGAGAAAACACCGGGGAGCTGTTTTTT. Encoded protein: CASSRGGENTGELFF.

This chain uses TRBV24-1 with TRBJ2-5, with 7 bases that match TRBD1. The CDR3 consists of 14 residues. V dropped 4 bases and J dropped 5; count of bases not matched to a gene: 6. Germline V gives CDR1 KGHDR, CDR2 SFDVKD. The CDR3 DNA reads TGTGCCACCAGTGACCCTACAGGGGTGGAGACCCAGTACTTC. This encodes CATSDPTGVETQYF.

This clone was seen more than once but under ten times. The chain couples TRBV7-2 to TRBJ1-1; 7 bases map to TRBD1. Germline V gives CDR1 SGHTA, CDR2 FQGNSA. The V segment lost 1 base and the J segment 4 bases; nucleotides outside the gene matches: 12. The CDR3 has 17 amino acids. This chain's CDR3 is CASSLGNRGRVFTEAFF. CDR3 DNA: TGTGCCAGCAGCTTAGGAAACAGGGGCAGGGTTTTCACTGAAGCTTTCTTT.

The J gene is TRBJ1-1, the V gene TRBV5-5; TRBD1 matches at 7 bases. Trimming at V came to 2 bases and at J to 0 bases, leaving 7 bases not matched to a gene. This CDR3 spans 16 amino acids. Germline V lookup: CDR1 SGHKS, CDR2 YYEKEE (reference sequence). The CDR3 DNA is TGTGCCAGCAGCTTTAAGATGACAGGGATGAACACTGAAGCTTTCTTT. It translates to CASSFKMTGMNTEAFF.

This clone was seen only a few times. The chain combines TRBV5-4 with TRBJ2-1, with 7 bases aligning to TRBD2. The CDR3 covers 14 residues. J gave up 5 bases and V 4 bases, and 6 bases lay outside the gene matches. Germline CDR1 is SGHNT and CDR2 is YYREEE (reference sequence). The CDR3 protein is CASSLRLANNEQFF. CDR3 nucleotide sequence: TGTGCCAGCAGCCTAAGACTAGCAAACAATGAGCAGTTCTTC.